This T cell receptor beta chain originates from a study of CD8 T cells in ankylosing spondylitis. This CDR3 region has 14 residues. V lost 4 bases to trimming and J lost 2 bases, with 9 bases between them. Germline V lookup: CDR1 MNHEY, CDR2 SVGEGT. A single record per CDR3 protein comes from TCRdb applying MiXCR to the 5' RACE reads. The sample has a few hundred thousand distinct CDR3 sequences; more than 20% are singletons. Material for sequencing was blood, either unsorted or a sorted T cell fraction (not recorded which). This clonotype was obtained from a female donor with ankylosing spondylitis or in good health (not recorded which). The rearrangement joins TRBV6-2 or TRBV6-3 to TRBJ1-5; D unclear. The CDR3 sequence: CASSSIGRNQPQHF. DNA of the CDR3: TGTGCCAGCAGTTCTATTGGACGCAATCAGCCCCAGCATTTT.